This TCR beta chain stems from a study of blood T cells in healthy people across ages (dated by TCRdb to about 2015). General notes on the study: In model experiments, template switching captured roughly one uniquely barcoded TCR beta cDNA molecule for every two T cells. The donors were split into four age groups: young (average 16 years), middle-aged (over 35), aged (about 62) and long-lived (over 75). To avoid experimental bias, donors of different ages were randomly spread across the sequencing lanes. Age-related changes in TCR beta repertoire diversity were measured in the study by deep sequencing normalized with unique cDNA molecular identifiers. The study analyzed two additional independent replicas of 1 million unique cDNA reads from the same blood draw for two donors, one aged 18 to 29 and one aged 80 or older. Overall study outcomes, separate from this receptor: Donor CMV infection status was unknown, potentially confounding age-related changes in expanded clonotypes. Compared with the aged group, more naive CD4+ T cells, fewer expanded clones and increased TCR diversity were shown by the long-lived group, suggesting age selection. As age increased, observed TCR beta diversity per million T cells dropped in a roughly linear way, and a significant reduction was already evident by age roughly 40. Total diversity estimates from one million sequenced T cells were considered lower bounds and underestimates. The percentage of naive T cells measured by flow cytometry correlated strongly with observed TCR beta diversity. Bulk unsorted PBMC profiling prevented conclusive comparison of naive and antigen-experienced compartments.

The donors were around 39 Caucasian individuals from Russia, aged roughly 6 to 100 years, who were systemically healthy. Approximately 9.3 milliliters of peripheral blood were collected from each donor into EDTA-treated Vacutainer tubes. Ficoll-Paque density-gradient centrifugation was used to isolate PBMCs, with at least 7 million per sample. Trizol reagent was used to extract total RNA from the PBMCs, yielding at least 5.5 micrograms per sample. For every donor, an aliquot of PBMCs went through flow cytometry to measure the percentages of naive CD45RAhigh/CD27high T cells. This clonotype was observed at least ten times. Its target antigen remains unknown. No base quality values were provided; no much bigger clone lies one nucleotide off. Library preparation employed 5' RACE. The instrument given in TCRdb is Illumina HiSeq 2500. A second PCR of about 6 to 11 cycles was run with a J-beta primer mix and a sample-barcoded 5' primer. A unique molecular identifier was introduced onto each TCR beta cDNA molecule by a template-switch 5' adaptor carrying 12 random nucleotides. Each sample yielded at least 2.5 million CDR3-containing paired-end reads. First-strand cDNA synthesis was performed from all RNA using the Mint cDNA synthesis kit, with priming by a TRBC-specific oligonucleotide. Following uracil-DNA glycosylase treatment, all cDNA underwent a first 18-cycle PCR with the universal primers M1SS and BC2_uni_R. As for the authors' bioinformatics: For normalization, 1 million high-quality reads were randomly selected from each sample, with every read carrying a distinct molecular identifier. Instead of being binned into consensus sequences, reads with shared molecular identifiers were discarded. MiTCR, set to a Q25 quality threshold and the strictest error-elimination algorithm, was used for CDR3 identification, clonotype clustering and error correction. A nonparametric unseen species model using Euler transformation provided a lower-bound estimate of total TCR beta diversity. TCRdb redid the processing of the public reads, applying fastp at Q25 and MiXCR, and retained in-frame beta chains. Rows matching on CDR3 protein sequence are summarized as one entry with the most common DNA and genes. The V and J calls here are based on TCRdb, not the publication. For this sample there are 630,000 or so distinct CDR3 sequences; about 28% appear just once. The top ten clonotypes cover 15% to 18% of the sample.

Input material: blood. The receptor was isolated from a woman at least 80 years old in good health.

The CDR3 reads as follows: CASSPGRQLQETQYF. Here is the DNA: TGTGCCAGCAGCCCGGGAAGACAGCTCCAAGAGACCCAGTACTTC. The rearranged segments are TRBV5-6 and TRBJ2-5; the D assignment is uncertain and may be TRBD1 or TRBD2, with 5 bases supporting each. The V and J ends are trimmed by 4 bases and 1 base, leaving 14 bases between them. Including cysteine and phenylalanine, the CDR3 has 15 amino acids. Only the CDR3 part of the read is kept: 45 bases, read in frame from the first base. Based on the germline V gene, the CDR1 and CDR2 sequences are SGHDT and YYEEEE.